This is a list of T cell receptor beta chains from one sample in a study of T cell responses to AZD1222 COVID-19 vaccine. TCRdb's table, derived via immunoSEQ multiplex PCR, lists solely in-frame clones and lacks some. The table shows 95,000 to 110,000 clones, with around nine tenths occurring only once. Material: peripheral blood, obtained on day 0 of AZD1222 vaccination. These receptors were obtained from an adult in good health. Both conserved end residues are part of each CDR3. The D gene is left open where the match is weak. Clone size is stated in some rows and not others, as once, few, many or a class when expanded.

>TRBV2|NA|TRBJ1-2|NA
TGTGCCAGCTCAAGAAGGGCCCAGTCTAACTATGGCTACACCTTC
CASSRRAQSNYGYTF
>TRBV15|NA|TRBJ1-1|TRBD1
TGTGCCACCAGCAGGGACAGGGGGCGTACTGAAGCTTTCTTT
CATSRDRGRTEAFF
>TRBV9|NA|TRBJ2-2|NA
TGTGCCAGCAGCCCTTCCCAACAGGGCCCCGGGGAGCTGTTTTTT
CASSPSQQGPGELFF
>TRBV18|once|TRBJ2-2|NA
TGTGCCAGCTCACCGGAGGGGGCTAACGGGGAGCTGTTTTTT
CASSPEGANGELFF
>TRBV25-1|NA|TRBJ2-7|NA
TGTGCCAGCAGTGAGGGTCTCCGAGACGAGCAGTACTTC
CASSEGLRDEQYF
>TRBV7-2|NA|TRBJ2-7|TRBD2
TGTGCCAGCAGCTTAGCGGGGACTAGCGGTTCCTACGAGCAGTACTTC
CASSLAGTSGSYEQYF
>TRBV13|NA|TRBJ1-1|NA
TGTGCCAGCGAGCCCCGAGGGGAGAGCCCGAACACTGAAGCTTTCTTT
CASEPRGESPNTEAFF
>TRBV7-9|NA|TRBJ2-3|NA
TGTGCCAGCAGGTCCGGTGATACGCAGTATTTT
CASRSGDTQYF
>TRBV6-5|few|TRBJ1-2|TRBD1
TGTGCCAGCAGTTACGGGGAGGGGGCGGATGGCTACACCTTC
CASSYGEGADGYTF
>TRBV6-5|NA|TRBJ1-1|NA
TGTGCCAGCCCGCAGCAGGGTAGGATGAACACTGAAGCTTTCTTT
CASPQQGRMNTEAFF
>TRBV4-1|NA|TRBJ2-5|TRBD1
TGCGCCAGCAGCCAAGATCACCGGACAGGGAAGGACAAGACCCAGTACTTC
CASSQDHRTGKDKTQYF
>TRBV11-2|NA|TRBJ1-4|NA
TGTGCCAGCAGCCCCAGTTCAGGGGCGGTCGAAAAACTGTTTTTT
CASSPSSGAVEKLFF
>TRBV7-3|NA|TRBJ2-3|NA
TGTGCCAGCAGCTTCAAGGGGCCCCGCACTGATACGCAGTATTTT
CASSFKGPRTDTQYF
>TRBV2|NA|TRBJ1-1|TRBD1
TGTGCCAGCAGTACCGGGACAGGGGGCACTGAAGCTTTCTTT
CASSTGTGGTEAFF
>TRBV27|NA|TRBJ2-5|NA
TGTGCCAGCAGAGATGGCTTTAGGGGGGCGCGGGAGACCCAGTACTTC
CASRDGFRGARETQYF
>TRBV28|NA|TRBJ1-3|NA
TGTGCCAGTGGCTTCGACCTCTCTGGAAACACCATATATTTT
CASGFDLSGNTIYF
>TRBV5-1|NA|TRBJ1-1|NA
TGCGCCAGCAATACCCCAGGGTCGGGCACTGAAGCTTTCTTT
CASNTPGSGTEAFF
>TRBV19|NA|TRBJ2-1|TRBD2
TGTGCCAGTAGTATGGTCCAGGGACTAGCGGGAGGCTTTAGTGAGCAGTTCTTC
CASSMVQGLAGGFSEQFF
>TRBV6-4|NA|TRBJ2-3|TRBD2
TGTGCCAGCAGTGACGCGGGAGGGCCAGATACGCAGTATTTT
CASSDAGGPDTQYF
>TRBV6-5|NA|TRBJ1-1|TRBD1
TGTGCCAGCAGTTGGACAGGGGGGAACACTGAAGCTTTCTTT
CASSWTGGNTEAFF
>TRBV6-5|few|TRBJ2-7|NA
TGTGCCAGCAGCAAACAGGTTGCCGAGCAGTACTTC
CASSKQVAEQYF
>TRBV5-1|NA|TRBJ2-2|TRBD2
TGCGCCAGCAGCCTTACCCTGGCGGGGGCCGGGGAGCTGTTTTTT
CASSLTLAGAGELFF
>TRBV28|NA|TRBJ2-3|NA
TGTGCCAGCAGCTCCGGGAGACGGGATACGCAGTATTTT
CASSSGRRDTQYF
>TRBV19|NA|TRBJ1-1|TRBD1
TGTGCCAGTAGTATGGGACAGGGGGCTACATGGACTGAAGCTTTCTTT
CASSMGQGATWTEAFF
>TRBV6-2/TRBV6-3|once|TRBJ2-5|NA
TGTGCCAGCACTTCCTCCCGGGGGCGCGGAAAGACCCAGTACTTC
CASTSSRGRGKTQYF
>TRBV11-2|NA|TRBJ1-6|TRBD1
TGTGCCAGCAGCATGCAGGGGGTGGCTTCACCCCTCCACTTT
CASSMQGVASPLHF
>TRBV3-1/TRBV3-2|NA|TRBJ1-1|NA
TGTGCCAGCAGCCAAGGTTCAGGTGAAGCTTTCTTT
CASSQGSGEAFF
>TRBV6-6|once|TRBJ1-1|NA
TGTGCCAGCAGTTTTGACAGGCTGGGCACTGAAGCTTTCTTT
CASSFDRLGTEAFF
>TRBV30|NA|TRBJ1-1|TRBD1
TGTGCCTGGAGTGGGGGGAATGACAGGGGAGCTTTCTTT
CAWSGGNDRGAFF
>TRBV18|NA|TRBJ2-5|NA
TGTGCCAGCTCACCACTGCAAGCGACCCAAGAGACCCAGTACTTC
CASSPLQATQETQYF
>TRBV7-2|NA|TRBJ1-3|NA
TGTGCCAGCAGGAGGGTGGGGGGAAACACCATATATTTT
CASRRVGGNTIYF
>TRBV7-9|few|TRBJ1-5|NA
TGTGCCAGCAGCTTCTCCAGTGATCAGCCCCAGCATTTT
CASSFSSDQPQHF
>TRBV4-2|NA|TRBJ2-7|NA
TGTGCCAGCAGCCAAGAAGACAGGGAGGGGTACGAGCAGTACTTC
CASSQEDREGYEQYF
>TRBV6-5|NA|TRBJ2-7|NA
TGTGCCAGCAGTTACGGCCGTAATCTTTTCTACGAGCAGTACTTC
CASSYGRNLFYEQYF
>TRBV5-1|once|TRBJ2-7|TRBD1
TGCGCCAGCAGCTTGGGGGACAGATCCTACGAGCAGTACTTC
CASSLGDRSYEQYF
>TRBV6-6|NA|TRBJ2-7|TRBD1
TGTGCCAGCAGTTACACAGGGGCCTACGAGCAGTACTTC
CASSYTGAYEQYF
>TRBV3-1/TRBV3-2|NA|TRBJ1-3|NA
TGTGCCAGCAGCCAAGGACAAATACATAGCTCTGGAAACACCATATATTTT
CASSQGQIHSSGNTIYF
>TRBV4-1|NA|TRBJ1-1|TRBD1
TGCGCCAGCAGCGCTCAGACAGGGTCTGAAGCTTTCTTT
CASSAQTGSEAFF
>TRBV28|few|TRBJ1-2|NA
TGTGCCAGCAGTTTAGGTGGATGGGGCTACACCTTC
CASSLGGWGYTF
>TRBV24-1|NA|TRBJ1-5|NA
TGTGCCACCAGCGATCCGGGAATGTCCCAGCCCCAGCATTTT
CATSDPGMSQPQHF
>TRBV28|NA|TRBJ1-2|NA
TGTGCCAGCAGACCGACGACTTATGGCTACACCTTC
CASRPTTYGYTF
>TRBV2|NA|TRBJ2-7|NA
TGTGCCAGCAAGGGTGGTCCCTACGAGCAGTACTTC
CASKGGPYEQYF
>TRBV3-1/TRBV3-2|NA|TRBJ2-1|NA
TGTGCCAGCAGCCAAGATAAGTTTCGGACGGCCAGCTCCTACAATGAGCAGTTCTTC
CASSQDKFRTASSYNEQFF
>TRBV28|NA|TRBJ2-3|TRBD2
TGTGCCAGCAGTTTCAACTTAGCGGGAGGGCAGGATACGCAGTATTTT
CASSFNLAGGQDTQYF
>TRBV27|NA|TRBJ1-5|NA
TGTGCCAGCAGTTTGGGCCCTGGCAGCAATCAGCCCCAGCATTTT
CASSLGPGSNQPQHF
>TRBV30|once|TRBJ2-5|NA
TGTGCCTGGAGCCCCCAGCTTTCGGAGACCCAGTACTTC
CAWSPQLSETQYF
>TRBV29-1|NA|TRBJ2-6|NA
TGCAGCGTCACGACTGTTTCGGGCTCTGGGGCCAACGTCCTGACTTTC
CSVTTVSGSGANVLTF
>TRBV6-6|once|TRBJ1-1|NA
TGTGCCAGCAGTTACGTACAGCTCATGAACACTGAAGCTTTCTTT
CASSYVQLMNTEAFF
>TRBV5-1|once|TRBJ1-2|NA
TGCGCCAGCAGCTTGGTAGGTTGGGGAAACTATGGCTACACCTTC
CASSLVGWGNYGYTF
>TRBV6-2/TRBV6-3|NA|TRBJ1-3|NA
TGTGCCAGCAGTCGAGACCGCAGCTCTGGAAACACCATATATTTT
CASSRDRSSGNTIYF
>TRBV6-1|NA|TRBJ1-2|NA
TGTGCCAGCAGTGAAAGACTATGGCACAGCTATGGCTACACCTTC
CASSERLWHSYGYTF
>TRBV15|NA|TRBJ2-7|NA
TGTGCCACCAGCGAGGTGCGGCAGGCCTCGGATGAGCAGTACTTC
CATSEVRQASDEQYF
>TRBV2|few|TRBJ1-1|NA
TGTGCCAGCACCTCCGGGGGTTACACTGAAGCTTTCTTT
CASTSGGYTEAFF
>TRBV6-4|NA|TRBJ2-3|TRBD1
TGTGCCAGCAGTGACTCAGGACAGGGGTTGACAGATACGCAGTATTTT
CASSDSGQGLTDTQYF
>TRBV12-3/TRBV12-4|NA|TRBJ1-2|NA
TGTGCCAGCAGGAAGGCCGCCGGCTATGGCTACACCTTC
CASRKAAGYGYTF
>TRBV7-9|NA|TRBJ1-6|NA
TGTGCCAGCAGCTTAGCAGCTAGAAATTCACCCCTCCACTTT
CASSLAARNSPLHF
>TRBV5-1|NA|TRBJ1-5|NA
TGCGCCAGCAGCTTGGTAGGACCCTATAGCAATCAGCCCCAGCATTTT
CASSLVGPYSNQPQHF
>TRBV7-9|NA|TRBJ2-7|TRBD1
TGTGCCAGCAGCCCCGGCACAGGGGTCTCCTACGAGCAGTACTTC
CASSPGTGVSYEQYF
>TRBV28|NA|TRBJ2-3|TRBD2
TGTGCCAGCAGGCTAGCGGGGGGGCGGACAGATACGCAGTATTTT
CASRLAGGRTDTQYF
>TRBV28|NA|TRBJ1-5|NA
TGTGCCAGCAGTTTATCCGGGTGGGGAGGGTCTAGCAATCAGCCCCAGCATTTT
CASSLSGWGGSSNQPQHF